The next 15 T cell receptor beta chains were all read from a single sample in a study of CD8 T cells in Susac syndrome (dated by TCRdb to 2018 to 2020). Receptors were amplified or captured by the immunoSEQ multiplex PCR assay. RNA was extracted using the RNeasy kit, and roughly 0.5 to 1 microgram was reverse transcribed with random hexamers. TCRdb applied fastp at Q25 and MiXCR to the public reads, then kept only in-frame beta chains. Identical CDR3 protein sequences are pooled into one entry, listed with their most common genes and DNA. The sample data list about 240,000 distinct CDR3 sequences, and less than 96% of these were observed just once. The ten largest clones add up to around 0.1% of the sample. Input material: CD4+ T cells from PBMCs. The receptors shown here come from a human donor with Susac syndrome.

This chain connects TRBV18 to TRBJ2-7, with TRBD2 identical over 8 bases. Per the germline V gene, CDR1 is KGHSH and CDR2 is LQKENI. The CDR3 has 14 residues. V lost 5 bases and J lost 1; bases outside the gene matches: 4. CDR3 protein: CASSSLAESYEQYF. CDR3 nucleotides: TGTGCCAGCTCATCACTAGCGGAGTCCTACGAGCAGTACTTC. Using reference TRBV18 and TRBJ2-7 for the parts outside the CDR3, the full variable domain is NAGVMQNPRHLVRRRGQEARLRCSPMKGHSHVYWYRQLPEEGLKFMVYLQKENIIDESGMPKERFSAEFPKEGPSILRIQQVVRGDSAAYFCASSSLAESYEQYFGPGTRLTVT.

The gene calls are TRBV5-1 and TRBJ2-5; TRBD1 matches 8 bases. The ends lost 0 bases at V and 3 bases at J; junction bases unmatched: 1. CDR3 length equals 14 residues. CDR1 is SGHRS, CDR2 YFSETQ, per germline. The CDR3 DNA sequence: TGCGCCAGCAGCTTGGTGGGACAGGAAGAGACCCAGTACTTC. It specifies CASSLVGQEETQYF.

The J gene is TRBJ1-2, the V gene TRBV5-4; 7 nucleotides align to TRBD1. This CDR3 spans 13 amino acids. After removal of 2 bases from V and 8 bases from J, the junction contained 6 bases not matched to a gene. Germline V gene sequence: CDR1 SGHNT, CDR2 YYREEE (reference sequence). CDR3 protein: CASSLEGARGYTF. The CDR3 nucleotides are TGTGCCAGCAGCTTAGAGGGGGCGAGGGGCTACACCTTC.

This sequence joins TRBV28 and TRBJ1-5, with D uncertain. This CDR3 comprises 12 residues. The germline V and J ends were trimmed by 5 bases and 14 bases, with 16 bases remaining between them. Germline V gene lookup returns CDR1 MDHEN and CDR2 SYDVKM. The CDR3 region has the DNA TGTGCCAGCAGTCTTCCGGGTGCCGGTGAGCATTTT. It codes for CASSLPGAGEHF.

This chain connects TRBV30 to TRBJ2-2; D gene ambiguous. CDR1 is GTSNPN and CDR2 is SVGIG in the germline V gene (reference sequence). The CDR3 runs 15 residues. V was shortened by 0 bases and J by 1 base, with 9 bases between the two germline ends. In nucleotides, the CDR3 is TGTGCCTGGAGTGTATTCCTCCGGAACACCGGGGAGCTGTTTTTT. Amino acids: CAWSVFLRNTGELFF.

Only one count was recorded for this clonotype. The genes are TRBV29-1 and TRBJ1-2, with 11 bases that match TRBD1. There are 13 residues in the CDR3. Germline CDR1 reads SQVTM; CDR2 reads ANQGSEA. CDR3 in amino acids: CIVGTGGHYGYTF. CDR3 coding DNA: TGCATCGTAGGGACAGGGGGTCACTATGGCTACACCTTC.

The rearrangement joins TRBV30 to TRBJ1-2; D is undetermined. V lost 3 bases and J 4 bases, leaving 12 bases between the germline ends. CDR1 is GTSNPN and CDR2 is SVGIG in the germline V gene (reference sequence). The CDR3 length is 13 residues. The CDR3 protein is CAWRSDGSYGYTF. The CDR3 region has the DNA TGTGCCTGGAGGTCGGACGGCTCCTATGGCTACACCTTC. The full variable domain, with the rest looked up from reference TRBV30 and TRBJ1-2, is SQTIHQWPATLVQPVGSPLSLECTVEGTSNPNLYWYRQAAGRGLQLLFYSVGIGQISSEVPQNLSASRPQDRQFILSSKKLLLSDSGFYLCAWRSDGSYGYTFGSGTRLTVV.

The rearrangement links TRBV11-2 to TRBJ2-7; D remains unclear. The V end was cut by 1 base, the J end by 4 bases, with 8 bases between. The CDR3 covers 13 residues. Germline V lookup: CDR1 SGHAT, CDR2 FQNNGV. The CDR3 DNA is TGTGCCAGCAGCTTAGGAGTGGAGTACGAGCAGTACTTC. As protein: CASSLGVEYEQYF.

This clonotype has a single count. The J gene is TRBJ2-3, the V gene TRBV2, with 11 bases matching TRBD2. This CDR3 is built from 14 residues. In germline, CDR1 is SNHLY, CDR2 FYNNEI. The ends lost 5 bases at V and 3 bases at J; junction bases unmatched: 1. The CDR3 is CASSSSGRTDTQYF. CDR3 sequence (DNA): TGTGCCAGCAGTTCTAGCGGGAGGACAGATACGCAGTATTTT.

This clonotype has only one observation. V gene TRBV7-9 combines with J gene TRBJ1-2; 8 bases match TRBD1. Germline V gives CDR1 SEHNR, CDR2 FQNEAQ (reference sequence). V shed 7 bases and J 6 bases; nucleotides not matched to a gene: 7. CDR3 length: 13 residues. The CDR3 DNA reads TGTGCCAGCACCACGGGACAGGTCCATGGCTACACCTTC. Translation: CASTTGQVHGYTF. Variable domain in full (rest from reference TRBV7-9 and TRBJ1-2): DTGVSQNPRHKITKRGQNVTFRCDPISEHNRLYWYRQTLGQGPEFLTYFQNEAQLEKSRLLSDRFSAERPKGSFSTLEIQRTEQGDSAMYLCASTTGQVHGYTFGSGTRLTVV.

This chain's CDR3 is CAWSVKSQETQYF. In nucleotides, the CDR3 is TGTGCCTGGAGTGTAAAGTCGCAAGAGACCCAGTACTTC. The chain couples TRBV30 to TRBJ2-5, with D hard to call. Germline-derived CDR1 and CDR2 are GTSNPN and SVGIG (reference sequence). CDR3 length: 13 residues. The V gene lost 0 bases and the J gene lost 2 bases, with 7 bases spanning the gap.

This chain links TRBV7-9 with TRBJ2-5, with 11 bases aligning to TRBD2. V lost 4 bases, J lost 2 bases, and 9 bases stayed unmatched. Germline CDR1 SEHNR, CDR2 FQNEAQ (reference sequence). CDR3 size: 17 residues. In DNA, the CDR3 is TGTGCCAGCAGCTCCGCCCGACTAGCGGGGCTACAAGAGACCCAGTACTTC. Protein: CASSSARLAGLQETQYF.

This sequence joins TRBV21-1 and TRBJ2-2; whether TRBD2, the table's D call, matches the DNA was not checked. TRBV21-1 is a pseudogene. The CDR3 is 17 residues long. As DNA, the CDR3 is TGTGCCAGCAGCAATCCACCGGGACTACCCAACACCGGGGAGCTGTTTTTT. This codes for CASSNPPGLPNTGELFF.

DNA for the CDR3: TGTGCCTGGAGTGTACGAGGGAATACTGAAGCTTTCTTT. Residues: CAWSVRGNTEAFF. The genes are TRBV30 and TRBJ1-1, with no clear D. The CDR3 is made up of 13 amino acids. Deletions cut 0 bases from V and 5 bases from J, with 10 bases between. The germline CDR1 and CDR2 sequences are GTSNPN and SVGIG (reference sequence).

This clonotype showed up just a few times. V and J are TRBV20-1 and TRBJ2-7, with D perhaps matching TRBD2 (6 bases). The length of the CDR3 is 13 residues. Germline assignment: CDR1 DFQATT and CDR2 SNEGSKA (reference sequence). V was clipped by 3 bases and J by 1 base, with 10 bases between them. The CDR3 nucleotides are TGCAGTGCTAGTCTAGCGAGATCCTACGAGCAGTACTTC. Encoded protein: CSASLARSYEQYF.